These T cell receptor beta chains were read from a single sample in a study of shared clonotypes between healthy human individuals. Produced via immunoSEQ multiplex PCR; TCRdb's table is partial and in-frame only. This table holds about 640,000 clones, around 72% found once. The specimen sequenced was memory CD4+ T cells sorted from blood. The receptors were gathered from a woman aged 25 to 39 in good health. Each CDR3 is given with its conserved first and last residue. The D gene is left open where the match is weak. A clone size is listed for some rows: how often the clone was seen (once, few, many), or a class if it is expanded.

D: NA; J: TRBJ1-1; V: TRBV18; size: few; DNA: TGTGCCAGCTCACCACAGGGGTGGGGGAACACTGAAGCTTTCTTT; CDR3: CASSPQGWGNTEAFF
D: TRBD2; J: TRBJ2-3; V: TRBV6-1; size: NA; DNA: TGTGCCAGCAGTGAAATCAGCGGGAGCGCAGATACGCAGTATTTT; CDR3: CASSEISGSADTQYF
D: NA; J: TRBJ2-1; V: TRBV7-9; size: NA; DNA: TGTGCCAGCAGCTTAGGCCAAAACAATGAGCAGTTCTTC; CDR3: CASSLGQNNEQFF
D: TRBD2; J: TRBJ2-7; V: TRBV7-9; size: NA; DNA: TGTGCCAGCAGCTTAGTGTGGACTAGCGGGACCAACTCCTACGAGCAGTACTTC; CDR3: CASSLVWTSGTNSYEQYF
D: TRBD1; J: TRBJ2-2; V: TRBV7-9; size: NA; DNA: TGTGCCAGCAGCCGTGGGACAGGGGGCGAAACCGGGGAGCTGTTTTTT; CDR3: CASSRGTGGETGELFF
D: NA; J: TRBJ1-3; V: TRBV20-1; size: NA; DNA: TGCAGTGCTAGAGGTCTTGGACTCATATATTTT; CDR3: CSARGLGLIYF
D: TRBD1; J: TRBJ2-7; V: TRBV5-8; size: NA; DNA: TGTGCCAGCAGCCTGACCCCGGGGACAGCTATCTACGAGCAGTACTTC; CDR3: CASSLTPGTAIYEQYF
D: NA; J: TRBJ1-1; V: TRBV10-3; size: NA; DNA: TGTGCCACCAGTCTATTGGTCGTTCTCAACACTGAAGCTTTCTTT; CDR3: CATSLLVVLNTEAFF
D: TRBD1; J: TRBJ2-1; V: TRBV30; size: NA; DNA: TGTGCCTGGAGTCTACGCCCGGGACAGGGGGCGAATGAGCAGTTCTTC; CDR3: CAWSLRPGQGANEQFF
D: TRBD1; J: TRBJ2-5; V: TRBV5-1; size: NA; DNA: TGCGCCAGCAGCTTGACAGGGGGCAGTGAGACCCAGTACTTC; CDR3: CASSLTGGSETQYF
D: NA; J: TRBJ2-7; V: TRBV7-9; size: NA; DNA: TGTGCCAGCAGCTTACAGAACTCCTACGAGCAGTACTTC; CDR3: CASSLQNSYEQYF
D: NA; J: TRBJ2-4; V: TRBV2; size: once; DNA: TGTGCCAGCAGGTTCGGTGGCTTGGGGTCCAAAAACATTCAGTACTTC; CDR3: CASRFGGLGSKNIQYF
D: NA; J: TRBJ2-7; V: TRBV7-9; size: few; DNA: TGTGCCAGCAGTTCAGGCGAGGGGGAGCAGTACTTC; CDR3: CASSSGEGEQYF
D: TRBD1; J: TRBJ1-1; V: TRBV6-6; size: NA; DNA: TGTGCCAGCAGTTACCCGACAGGGGGCGGAATCACTGAAGCTTTCTTT; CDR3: CASSYPTGGGITEAFF
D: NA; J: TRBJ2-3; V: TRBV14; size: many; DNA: TGTGCCAGCAGCCAAAGACAGGCTAGCACAGATACGCAGTATTTT; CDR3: CASSQRQASTDTQYF
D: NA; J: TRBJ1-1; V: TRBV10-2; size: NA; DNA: TGCGCCAGCAGTGATTGGGAGTACACTGAAGCTTTCTTT; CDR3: CASSDWEYTEAFF
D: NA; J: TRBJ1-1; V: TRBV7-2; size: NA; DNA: TGTGCCAGCAGCTTAGCGGGCGACACTGAAGCTTTCTTT; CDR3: CASSLAGDTEAFF
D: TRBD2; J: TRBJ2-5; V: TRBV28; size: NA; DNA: TGTGCCAGCAGTTTTCTGGCGGGAGGGGGAAAGACCCAGTACTTC; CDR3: CASSFLAGGGKTQYF
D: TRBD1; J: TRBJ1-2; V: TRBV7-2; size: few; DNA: TGTGCCAGCAGCCCACAGGGGGCGGATGGCTACACCTTC; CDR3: CASSPQGADGYTF
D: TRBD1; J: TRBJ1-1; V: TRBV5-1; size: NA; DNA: TGCGCCAGCAGCTCCTGGACAGGGGGGAACACTGAAGCTTTCTTT; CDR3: CASSSWTGGNTEAFF
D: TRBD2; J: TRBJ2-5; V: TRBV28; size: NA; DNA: TGTGCCAGCAGCCTGGCTAGCGGGAGTTCATCCAAAGAGACCCAGTACTTC; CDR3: CASSLASGSSSKETQYF
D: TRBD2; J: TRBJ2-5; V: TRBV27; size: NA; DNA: TGTGCCAGCGGTAGCCTAGCGGGGGGCGGAGAGACCCAGTACTTC; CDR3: CASGSLAGGGETQYF
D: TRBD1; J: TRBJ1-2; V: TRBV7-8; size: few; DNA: TGTGCCAGCAGCCGACAGGGCGCCTATGGCTACACCTTC; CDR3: CASSRQGAYGYTF
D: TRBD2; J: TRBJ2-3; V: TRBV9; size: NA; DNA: TGTGCCAGCAGCGTGGGGCTAGCGGGAGTGAGCACAGATACGCAGTATTTT; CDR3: CASSVGLAGVSTDTQYF
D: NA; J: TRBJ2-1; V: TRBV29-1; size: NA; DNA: TGCAGCGTTGCGGTGGACTTTTTCGAGCAGTTCTTC; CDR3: CSVAVDFFEQFF
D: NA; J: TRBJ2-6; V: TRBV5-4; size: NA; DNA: TGTGCCAGCAGCTTGGGAGCACGGAGCTCTGGGGCCAACGTCCTGACTTTC; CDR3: CASSLGARSSGANVLTF
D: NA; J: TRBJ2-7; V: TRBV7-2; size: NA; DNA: TGTGCCAGCAGCACAACCCCCGGGGCCGGCGAGCAGTACTTC; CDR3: CASSTTPGAGEQYF
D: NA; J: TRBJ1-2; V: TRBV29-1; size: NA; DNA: TGCAGCGTGGGTGGCCGCCCCAACAGCAGGTTGGGAAACGGCTACACCTTC; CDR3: CSVGGRPNSRLGNGYTF
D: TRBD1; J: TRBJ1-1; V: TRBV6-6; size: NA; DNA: TGTGCCAGCAAACAGGGGGGATACACTGAAGCTTTCTTT; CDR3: CASKQGGYTEAFF
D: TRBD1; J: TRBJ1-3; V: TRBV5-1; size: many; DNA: TGCGCCAGCAGTCCGGGGACAGCCCAAAACACCATATATTTT; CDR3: CASSPGTAQNTIYF
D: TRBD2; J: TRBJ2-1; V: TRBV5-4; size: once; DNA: TGTGCCAGCAGCCTGGCGGGAGCGGGAGCCTTCAATGAGCAGTTCTTC; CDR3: CASSLAGAGAFNEQFF
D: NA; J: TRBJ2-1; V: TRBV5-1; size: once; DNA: TGCGCCAGCAGCGCAGGCATGACCTACAATGAGCAGTTCTTC; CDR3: CASSAGMTYNEQFF
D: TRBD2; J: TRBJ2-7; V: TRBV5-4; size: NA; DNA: TGTGCCAGCAGCCAATCCGCCATGACTAGCTCCAACGAGCAGTACTTC; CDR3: CASSQSAMTSSNEQYF
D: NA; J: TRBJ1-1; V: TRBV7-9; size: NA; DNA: TGTGCCAGCAGCCCTGGGGCAGGGAACACTGAAGCTTTCTTT; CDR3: CASSPGAGNTEAFF
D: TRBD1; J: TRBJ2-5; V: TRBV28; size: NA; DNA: TGTGCCAGCAGCCTTGACAGGGACGCAAGAGGGACCCAGTACTTC; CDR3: CASSLDRDARGTQYF
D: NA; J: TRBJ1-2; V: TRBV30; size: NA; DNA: TGTGCCTGGGACACAGGGAACTATGGCTACACCTTC; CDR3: CAWDTGNYGYTF
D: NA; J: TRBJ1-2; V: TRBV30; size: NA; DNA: TGTGCCTGGAGTGTAGGGCAGGGCAATAATGGCTACACCTTC; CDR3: CAWSVGQGNNGYTF
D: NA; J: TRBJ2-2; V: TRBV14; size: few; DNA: TGTGCCAGCAGTTTCTTATGGGACACCGGGGAGCTGTTTTTT; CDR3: CASSFLWDTGELFF
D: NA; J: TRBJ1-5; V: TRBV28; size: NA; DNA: TGTGCCAGTCAATCGGGGCTTCGGGGGCTGCATCAGCCCCAGCATTTT; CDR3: CASQSGLRGLHQPQHF
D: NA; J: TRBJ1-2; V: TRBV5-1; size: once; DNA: TGCGCCAGCAGCTCCACCCGGACGGTCGATAACTATGGCTACACCTTC; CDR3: CASSSTRTVDNYGYTF
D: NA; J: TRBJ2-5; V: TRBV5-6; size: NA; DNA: TGTGCCAGCAGCTTTATACCGGCCGGAAGTCAAGAGACCCAGTACTTC; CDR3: CASSFIPAGSQETQYF
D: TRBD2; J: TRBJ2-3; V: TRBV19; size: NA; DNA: TGTGCCAGTAGCGCCCTCGGAGCTAGCGGGAGCGTAGATACGCAGTATTTT; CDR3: CASSALGASGSVDTQYF
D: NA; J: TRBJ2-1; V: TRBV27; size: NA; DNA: TGTGCCAGCAGTTTTGTGGCGGTCTCCTACAATGAGCAGTTCTTC; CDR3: CASSFVAVSYNEQFF
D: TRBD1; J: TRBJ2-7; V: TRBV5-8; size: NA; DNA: TGTGCCAGCAGCGTCTGGACAGGGGGCTCCTACGAGCAGTACTTC; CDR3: CASSVWTGGSYEQYF
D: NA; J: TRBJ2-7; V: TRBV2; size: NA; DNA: TGTGCCAGCAGGGGATTGGAGGTCGACGAGCAGTACTTC; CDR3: CASRGLEVDEQYF
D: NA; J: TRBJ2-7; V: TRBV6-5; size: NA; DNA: TGTGCCAGCAGCTACGGACCGACCTACGAGCAGTACTTC; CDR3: CASSYGPTYEQYF
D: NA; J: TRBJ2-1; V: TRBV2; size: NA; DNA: TGTGCCAGCAGATGGACGCTTCGGAAGTTCTTC; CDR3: CASRWTLRKFF
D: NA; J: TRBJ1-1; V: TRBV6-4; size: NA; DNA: TGTGCCAGCAGCCCCACCCGGGGCACTGAAGCTTTCTTT; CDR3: CASSPTRGTEAFF
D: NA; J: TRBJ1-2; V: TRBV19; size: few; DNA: TGTGCCAGTAGTCTCGAGAGGTATGGCTACACCTTC; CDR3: CASSLERYGYTF
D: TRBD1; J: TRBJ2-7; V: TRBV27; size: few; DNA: TGTGCCAGCAGTTTATCTGGGACAGGCTACGAGCAGTACTTC; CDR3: CASSLSGTGYEQYF
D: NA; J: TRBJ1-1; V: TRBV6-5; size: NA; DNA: TGTGCCAGCAGTTACTCTGGAATGCCCGGTTTCTTT; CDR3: CASSYSGMPGFF
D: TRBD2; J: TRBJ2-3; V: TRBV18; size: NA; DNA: TGTGCCAGCTCACCCGAATTAGCGGGGACAGATACGCAGTATTTT; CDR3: CASSPELAGTDTQYF
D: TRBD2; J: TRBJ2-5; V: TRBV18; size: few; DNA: TGTGCCAGCTCACCACCGGGACTAGCGGGCCTCGGGGAGACCCAGTACTTC; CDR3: CASSPPGLAGLGETQYF
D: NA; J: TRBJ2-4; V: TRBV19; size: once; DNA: TGTGCCAGTACCGAAAGACGACAGACCATAGCCAAAAACATTCAGTACTTC; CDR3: CASTERRQTIAKNIQYF
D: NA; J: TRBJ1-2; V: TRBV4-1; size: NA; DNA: TGCGCCAGCAGCCAACCGGGAGCAAACTATGGCTACACCTTC; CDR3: CASSQPGANYGYTF
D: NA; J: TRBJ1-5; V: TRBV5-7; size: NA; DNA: TGTGCCAGCAGCTTGGGGGGGAAAAGCAATCAGCCCCAGCATTTT; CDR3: CASSLGGKSNQPQHF
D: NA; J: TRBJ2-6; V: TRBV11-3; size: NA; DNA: TGTGCCAGCAGCTCGGGAGGGGCCAACGTCCTGACTTTC; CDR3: CASSSGGANVLTF
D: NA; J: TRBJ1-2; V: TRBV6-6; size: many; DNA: TGTGCCAGCAGTGGCGTTTCTACTAACTATGGCTACACCTTC; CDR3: CASSGVSTNYGYTF
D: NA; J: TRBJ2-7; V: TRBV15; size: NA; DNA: TGTGCCACCAGCAGAGACAAGAATTACGAGCAGTACTTC; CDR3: CATSRDKNYEQYF
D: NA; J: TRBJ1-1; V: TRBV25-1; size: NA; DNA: TGTGCCAGCAGTGAATGGTCGGCCAGGGAAGATTTGGCTGAAGCTTTCTTT; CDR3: CASSEWSAREDLAEAFF